The present T cell receptor beta chain was sequenced within a study of T cells in Graves' hyperthyroidism and ophthalmopathy. J gave up 4 bases and V 2 bases, and 6 bases lay outside the gene matches. Germline-derived CDR1 and CDR2 are SNHLY and FYNNEI. The CDR3 is 15 residues long. Regions amplified from RNA transcripts were the TCR beta CDR3 regions. In the first-round RT-PCR of the TCR CDR3, the HTBI primer set was used. TCRdb reprocessed the multiplex PCR reads via MiXCR and lists one record per CDR3 protein. The data contain roughly 400,000 distinct CDR3 sequences, approximately 15% of them singletons.

The V call is TRBV2, the J call TRBJ2-7, with 9 bases aligning to TRBD2. The source is a woman under 30 with Graves' hyperthyroidism that later progressed to Graves' ophthalmopathy. The sequenced material came from blood. The CDR3 DNA is TGTGCCAGCAGTGAATTTGCGGGAGGGGGATACGAGCAGTACTTC. It encodes CASSEFAGGGYEQYF.